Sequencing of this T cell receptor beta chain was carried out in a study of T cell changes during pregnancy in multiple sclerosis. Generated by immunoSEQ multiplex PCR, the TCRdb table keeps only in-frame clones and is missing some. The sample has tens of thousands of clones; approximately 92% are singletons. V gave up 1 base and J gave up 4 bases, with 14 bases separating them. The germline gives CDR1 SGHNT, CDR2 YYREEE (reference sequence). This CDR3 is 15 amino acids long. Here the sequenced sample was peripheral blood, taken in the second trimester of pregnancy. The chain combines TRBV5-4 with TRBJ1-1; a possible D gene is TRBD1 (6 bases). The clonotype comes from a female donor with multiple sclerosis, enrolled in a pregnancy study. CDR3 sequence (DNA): TGTGCCAGCAGCTTGACAGGGCTTGTTAGCACTGAAGCTTTCTTT. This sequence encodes CASSLTGLVSTEAFF. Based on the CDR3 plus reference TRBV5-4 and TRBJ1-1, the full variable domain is ETGVTQSPTHLIKTRGQQVTLRCSSQSGHNTVSWYQQALGQGPQFIFQYYREEENGRGNFPPRFSGLQFPNYSSELNVNALELDDSALYLCASSLTGLVSTEAFFGQGTRLTVV.